These T cell receptor beta chains were read from a single sample in a study of monozygotic twins with cystic fibrosis. Profiling relied on immunoSEQ multiplex PCR, and the TCRdb table lists in-frame clones only, not all of them. Among more than 9,500 clones, 75% to 85% were seen once, and the ten largest hold approximately 0.54%. Sequenced sample: blood. These TCRs come from a young man with cystic fibrosis. Both conserved end residues are part of each CDR3. The D gene is left open where the match is weak. A row's size may be missing; if present it is once, few, many or a size class.

.	.	TRBV23-1	TRBJ2-2	17	CASSQSGLRENTGELFF	TGCGCCAGCAGTCAATCGGGGCTTAGAGAGAACACCGGGGAGCTGTTTTTT
.	.	TRBV13	TRBJ1-1	13	CASSLKGFSEAFF	TGTGCCAGCAGCTTAAAGGGGTTTTCTGAAGCTTTCTTT
TRBD2	.	TRBV2	TRBJ2-5	13	CASRREAPETQYF	TGTGCCAGCCGGCGGGAGGCCCCAGAGACCCAGTACTTC
TRBD2	.	TRBV7-6	TRBJ2-7	15	CASSAASGRSYEQYF	TGTGCCAGCAGCGCAGCTAGCGGGAGGTCCTACGAGCAGTACTTC
.	.	TRBV7-2	TRBJ2-3	13	CASGLVLADTQYF	TGTGCCAGTGGGCTAGTGTTGGCAGATACGCAGTATTTT
.	.	TRBV5-4	TRBJ2-7	15	CASTRGGLQADEQYF	TGTGCCAGCACCCGAGGGGGGCTCCAGGCTGACGAGCAGTACTTC
TRBD2	.	TRBV19	TRBJ2-1	16	CASRTIGTSSYNEQFF	TGTGCCAGTAGAACGATCGGGACTAGCTCCTACAATGAGCAGTTCTTC
.	few	TRBV16	TRBJ1-1	12	CASSQRSLEAFF	TGTGCCAGCAGCCAACGAAGCCTTGAAGCTTTCTTT
.	.	TRBV5-1	TRBJ2-6	15	CASSLAASGANVLTF	TGCGCCAGCAGCTTGGCTGCATCTGGGGCCAACGTCCTGACTTTC
.	.	TRBV6-5	TRBJ2-7	13	CASSLDGSYEQYF	TGTGCCAGCAGCCTCGACGGCAGCTACGAGCAGTACTTC
.	.	TRBV5-6	TRBJ2-7	13	CASSLDGAYEQYF	TGTGCCAGCAGCTTGGACGGAGCCTACGAGCAGTACTTC
TRBD1	.	TRBV6-1	TRBJ2-3	11	CASEGAYTQYF	TGTGCCAGCGAGGGGGCTTATACGCAGTATTTT
.	.	TRBV7-9	TRBJ2-3	16	CASSLGWGGDTDTQYF	TGTGCCAGCAGCTTAGGGTGGGGCGGAGACACAGATACGCAGTATTTT
.	.	TRBV7-9	TRBJ2-7	12	CASSQQGYEQYF	TGTGCCAGCAGTCAACAGGGCTACGAGCAGTACTTC
.	few	TRBV30	TRBJ2-7	12	CAWSEPPGEQYF	TGTGCCTGGAGTGAACCGCCAGGCGAGCAGTACTTC
.	.	TRBV6-5	TRBJ2-7	13	CASSSTGSYEQYF	TGTGCCAGCAGTAGTACAGGGTCCTACGAGCAGTACTTC
.	.	TRBV7-2	TRBJ2-5	15	CASSLGLPSQETQYF	TGTGCCAGCAGCTTGGGCTTGCCCTCCCAAGAGACCCAGTACTTC
.	few	TRBV18	TRBJ1-6	13	CASSPQGNSPLHF	TGTGCCAGCTCACCACAGGGTAATTCACCCCTCCACTTT
.	.	TRBV6-5	TRBJ2-5	12	CATMGGAETQYF	TGTGCCACAATGGGGGGGGCTGAGACCCAGTACTTC
TRBD1	.	TRBV5-1	TRBJ2-5	14	CASSRGQDQETQYF	TGCGCCAGCAGCAGGGGGCAGGACCAAGAGACCCAGTACTTC
.	.	TRBV28	TRBJ2-5	14	CASSLFSRDGTQYF	TGTGCCAGCAGTTTATTCTCCAGGGATGGGACCCAGTACTTC
.	.	TRBV9	TRBJ2-1	16	CASSVEGGRVGDEQFF	TGTGCCAGCAGCGTAGAGGGGGGCCGAGTTGGGGATGAGCAGTTCTTC
TRBD1	.	TRBV5-1	TRBJ2-7	13	CASSLGQGDRQYF	TGCGCCAGCAGCTTGGGACAGGGGGATAGGCAGTACTTC
TRBD2	.	TRBV13	TRBJ2-5	16	CASSFRTSGTQETQYF	TGTGCCAGCAGCTTTAGGACTAGCGGCACCCAAGAGACCCAGTACTTC
.	.	TRBV15	TRBJ1-5	12	CATSRRNQPQHF	TGTGCCACCAGCAGACGAAATCAGCCCCAGCATTTT
.	.	TRBV5-6	TRBJ1-1	14	CASSPANRDTEAFF	TGTGCCAGCAGCCCCGCTAACAGGGACACTGAAGCTTTCTTT
.	.	TRBV28	TRBJ1-2	14	CASSELGEGYGYTF	TGTGCCAGCTCGGAGCTGGGAGAAGGCTATGGCTACACCTTC
.	.	TRBV5-6	TRBJ2-2	16	CASSPRAGRRTGELFF	TGTGCCAGCAGCCCCCGGGCAGGGCGTCGCACCGGGGAGCTGTTTTTT
.	.	TRBV29-1	TRBJ2-3	12	CSVEHNTDTQYF	TGCAGCGTTGAACACAACACAGATACGCAGTATTTT
TRBD1	.	TRBV18	TRBJ1-1	14	CASSRDRGSPEAFF	TGTGCCAGCTCAAGGGACAGGGGGTCTCCTGAAGCTTTCTTT
TRBD2	.	TRBV11-1	TRBJ2-1	15	CASSPLAGSYNEQFF	TGTGCCAGCAGCCCCCTAGCGGGCTCCTACAATGAGCAGTTCTTC
.	.	TRBV5-8	TRBJ2-7	16	CASSLGGDGISYEQYF	TGTGCCAGCAGCTTGGGGGGGGACGGCATCTCCTACGAGCAGTACTTC
TRBD2	once	TRBV5-4	TRBJ2-5	18	CASSVPGLAGGPQETQYF	TGTGCCAGCAGCGTCCCGGGACTAGCGGGAGGGCCTCAAGAGACCCAGTACTTC
.	once	TRBV6-1	TRBJ1-6	16	CASSEGWASPDSPLHF	TGTGCCAGCAGTGAAGGGTGGGCCTCGCCGGATTCACCCCTCCACTTT
.	.	TRBV6-5	TRBJ2-4	16	CASSYSGALAKNIQYF	TGTGCCAGCAGTTACTCGGGGGCTTTAGCCAAAAACATTCAGTACTTC
.	.	TRBV10-3	TRBJ1-4	11	CAIRNNEKLFF	TGTGCCATCAGGAATAATGAAAAACTGTTTTTT
.	few	TRBV14	TRBJ2-7	12	CASSQDGYEQYF	TGTGCCAGCAGCCAAGATGGCTACGAGCAGTACTTC
.	.	TRBV7-8	TRBJ2-1	14	CASSLSEPRGEQFF	TGTGCCAGCAGCTTATCGGAGCCCCGGGGGGAGCAGTTCTTC
.	.	TRBV7-9	TRBJ2-7	14	CASSLVGGSYEQYF	TGTGCCAGCAGCTTAGTAGGCGGCTCCTACGAGCAGTACTTC
.	.	TRBV6-5	TRBJ2-2	15	CASSYKGNRGGELFF	TGTGCCAGCAGTTACAAAGGGAATCGGGGCGGGGAGCTGTTTTTT
.	.	TRBV6-4	TRBJ2-3	15	CASSDSVGRTDTQYF	TGTGCCAGCAGTGACTCTGTGGGCCGCACAGATACGCAGTATTTT
.	.	TRBV6-6	TRBJ2-7	13	CASSRDWTYEQYF	TGTGCCAGCAGCCGGGACTGGACCTACGAGCAGTACTTC
.	.	TRBV25-1	TRBJ2-3	14	CASSEYASTDTQYF	TGTGCCAGCAGTGAATATGCGAGCACAGATACGCAGTATTTT
TRBD1	.	TRBV7-9	TRBJ2-1	15	CASRPQGASYNEQFF	TGTGCCAGCAGGCCCCAGGGGGCCTCCTACAATGAGCAGTTCTTC
TRBD1	.	TRBV5-6	TRBJ1-1	13	CASSPTGDTEAFF	TGTGCCAGCAGCCCTACAGGGGACACTGAAGCTTTCTTT
.	.	TRBV5-8	TRBJ1-1	16	CASSLFRVGVNTEAFF	TGTGCCAGCAGCTTGTTCAGGGTGGGGGTGAACACTGAAGCTTTCTTT
.	.	TRBV4-2	TRBJ1-4	17	CASSPAGAPATNEKLFF	TGTGCCAGCAGCCCCGCAGGGGCCCCTGCAACTAATGAAAAACTGTTTTTT
.	.	TRBV7-8	TRBJ1-1	13	CASSLEMNTEAFF	TGTGCCAGCAGCTTAGAAATGAACACTGAAGCTTTCTTT
.	.	TRBV4-2	TRBJ1-2	15	CASSQGTGTNYGYTF	TGTGCCAGCAGCCAGGGAACAGGGACTAACTATGGCTACACCTTC
.	.	TRBV9	TRBJ1-1	14	CASSVVVTNTEAFF	TGTGCCAGCAGCGTAGTCGTAACGAACACTGAAGCTTTCTTT
.	.	TRBV5-4	TRBJ2-5	14	CASSPELARKTQYF	TGTGCCAGCAGCCCCGAGCTAGCTAGAAAGACCCAGTACTTC
.	.	TRBV6-1	TRBJ1-1	15	CASSVRIMGNTEAFF	TGTGCCAGCAGTGTTCGCATAATGGGGAACACTGAAGCTTTCTTT
TRBD1	few	TRBV19	TRBJ1-5	16	CASSPPGGQGGQPQHF	TGTGCCAGTAGTCCCCCCGGAGGACAGGGGGGACAGCCCCAGCATTTT
.	once	TRBV4-2	TRBJ1-3	17	CASSQDPLDYSGNTIYF	TGTGCCAGCAGCCAAGATCCCTTAGACTACTCTGGAAACACCATATATTTT
TRBD2	.	TRBV6-5	TRBJ2-3	15	CASRKRLAGEDTQYF	TGTGCCAGCAGAAAAAGACTAGCGGGAGAAGATACGCAGTATTTT
TRBD1	.	TRBV29-1	TRBJ2-2	13	CSVDRASTGELFF	TGCAGCGTGGACAGGGCGTCCACCGGGGAGCTGTTTTTT
.	.	TRBV5-1	TRBJ2-5	14	CASSLASSQETQYF	TGCGCCAGCAGCTTGGCCTCTAGTCAAGAGACCCAGTACTTC
.	.	TRBV4-1	TRBJ2-7	14	CASSQDRGGYEQYF	TGCGCCAGCAGCCAAGACAGGGGGGGTTACGAGCAGTACTTC
TRBD2	.	TRBV9	TRBJ2-7	14	CASSVAGTSGEQYF	TGTGCCAGCAGCGTAGCCGGGACTAGCGGCGAGCAGTACTTC